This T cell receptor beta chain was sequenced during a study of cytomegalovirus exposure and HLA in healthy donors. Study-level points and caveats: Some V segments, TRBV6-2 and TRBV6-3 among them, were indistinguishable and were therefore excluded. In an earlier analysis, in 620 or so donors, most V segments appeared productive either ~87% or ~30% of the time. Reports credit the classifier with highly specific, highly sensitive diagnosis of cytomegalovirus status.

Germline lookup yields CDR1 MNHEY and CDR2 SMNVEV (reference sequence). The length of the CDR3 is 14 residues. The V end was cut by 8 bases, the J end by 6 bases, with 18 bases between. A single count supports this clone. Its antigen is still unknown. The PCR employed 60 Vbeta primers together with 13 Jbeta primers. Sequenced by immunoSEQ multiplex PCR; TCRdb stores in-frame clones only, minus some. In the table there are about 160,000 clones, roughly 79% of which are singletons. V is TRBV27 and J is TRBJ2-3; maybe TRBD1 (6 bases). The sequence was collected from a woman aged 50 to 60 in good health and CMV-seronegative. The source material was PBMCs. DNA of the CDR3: TGTGCCAGCGGGTTGGCCCCAGGGGAGGATACGCAGTATTTT. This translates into CASGLAPGEDTQYF.